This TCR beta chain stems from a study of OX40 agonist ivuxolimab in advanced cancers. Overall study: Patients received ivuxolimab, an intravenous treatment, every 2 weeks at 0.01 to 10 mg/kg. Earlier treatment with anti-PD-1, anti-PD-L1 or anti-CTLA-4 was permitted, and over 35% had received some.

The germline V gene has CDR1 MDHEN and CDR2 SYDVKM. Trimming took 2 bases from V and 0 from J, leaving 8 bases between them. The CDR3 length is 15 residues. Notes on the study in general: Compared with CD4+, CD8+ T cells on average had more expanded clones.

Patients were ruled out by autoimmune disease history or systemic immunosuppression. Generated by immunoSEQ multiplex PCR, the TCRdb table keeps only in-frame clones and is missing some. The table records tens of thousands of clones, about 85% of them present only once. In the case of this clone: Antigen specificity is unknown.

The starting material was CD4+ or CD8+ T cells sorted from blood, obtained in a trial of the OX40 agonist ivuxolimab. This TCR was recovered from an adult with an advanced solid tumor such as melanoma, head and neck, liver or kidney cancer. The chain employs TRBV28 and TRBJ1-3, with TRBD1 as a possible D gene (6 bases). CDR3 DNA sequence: TGTGCCAGCAGTTTAGGGACACGCTCTGGAAACACCATATATTTT. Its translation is CASSLGTRSGNTIYF.